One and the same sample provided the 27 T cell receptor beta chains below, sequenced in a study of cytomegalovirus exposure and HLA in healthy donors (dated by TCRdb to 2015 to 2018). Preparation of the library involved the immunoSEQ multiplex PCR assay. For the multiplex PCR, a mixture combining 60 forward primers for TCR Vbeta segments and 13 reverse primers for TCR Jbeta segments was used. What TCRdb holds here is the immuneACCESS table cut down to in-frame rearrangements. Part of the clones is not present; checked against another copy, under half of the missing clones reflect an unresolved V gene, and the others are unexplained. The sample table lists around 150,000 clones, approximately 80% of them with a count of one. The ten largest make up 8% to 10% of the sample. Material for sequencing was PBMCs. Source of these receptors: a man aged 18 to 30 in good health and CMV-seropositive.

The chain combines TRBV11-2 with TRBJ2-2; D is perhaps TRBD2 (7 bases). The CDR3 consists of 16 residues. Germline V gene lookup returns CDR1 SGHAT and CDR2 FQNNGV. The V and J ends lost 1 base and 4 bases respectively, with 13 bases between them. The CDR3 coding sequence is TGTGCCAGCAGCTTAGGGGGGGGGCATGGCACCGGGGAGCTGTTTTTT. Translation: CASSLGGGHGTGELFF.

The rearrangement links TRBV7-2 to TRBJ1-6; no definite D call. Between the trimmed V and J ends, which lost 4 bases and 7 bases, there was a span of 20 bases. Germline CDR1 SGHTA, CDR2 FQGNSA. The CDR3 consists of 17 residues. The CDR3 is CASSSLGEWGINSPLHF. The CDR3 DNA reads TGTGCCAGCAGCTCACTCGGGGAATGGGGTATCAATTCACCCCTCCACTTT.

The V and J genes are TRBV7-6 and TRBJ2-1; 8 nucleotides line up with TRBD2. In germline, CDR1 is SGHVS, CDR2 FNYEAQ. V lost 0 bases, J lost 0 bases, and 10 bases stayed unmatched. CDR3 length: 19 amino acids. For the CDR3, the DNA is TGTGCCAGCAGCTTAGCGAGGGACGGCGGGGGGAGCTCCTACAATGAGCAGTTCTTC. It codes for CASSLARDGGGSSYNEQFF.

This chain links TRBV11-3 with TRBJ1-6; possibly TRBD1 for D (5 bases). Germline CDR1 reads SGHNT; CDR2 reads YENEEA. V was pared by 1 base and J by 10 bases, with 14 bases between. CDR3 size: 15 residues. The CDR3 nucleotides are TGTGCCAGCAGCTTAGCGCATGGGGCTAACTCACCCCTCCACTTT. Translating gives CASSLAHGANSPLHF.

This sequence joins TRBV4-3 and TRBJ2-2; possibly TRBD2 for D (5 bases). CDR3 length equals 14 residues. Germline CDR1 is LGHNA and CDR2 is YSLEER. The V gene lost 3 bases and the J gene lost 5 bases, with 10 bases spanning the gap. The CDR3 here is CASSHQTGTGELFF. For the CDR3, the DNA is TGCGCCAGCAGCCATCAGACGGGGACCGGGGAGCTGTTTTTT.

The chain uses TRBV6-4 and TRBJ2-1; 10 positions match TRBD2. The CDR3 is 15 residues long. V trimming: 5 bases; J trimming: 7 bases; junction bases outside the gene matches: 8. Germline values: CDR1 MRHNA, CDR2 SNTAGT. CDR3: CASSLSGGILNEQFF. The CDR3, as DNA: TGTGCCAGCAGTCTTAGCGGGGGGATTTTAAATGAGCAGTTCTTC.

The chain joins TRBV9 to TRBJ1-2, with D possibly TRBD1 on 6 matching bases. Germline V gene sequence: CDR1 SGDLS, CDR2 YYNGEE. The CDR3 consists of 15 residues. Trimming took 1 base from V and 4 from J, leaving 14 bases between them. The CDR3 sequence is CASSVSGAEIYGYTF. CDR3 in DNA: TGTGCCAGCAGCGTATCAGGGGCGGAAATCTATGGCTACACCTTC. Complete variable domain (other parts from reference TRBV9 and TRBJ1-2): DSGVTQTPKHLITATGQRVTLRCSPRSGDLSVYWYQQSLDQGLQFLIQYYNGEERAKGNILERFSAQQFPDLHSELNLSSLELGDSALYFCASSVSGAEIYGYTFGSGTRLTVV.

The CDR3 region is CASRSGQGADEQFF. In DNA form, the CDR3 reads TGTGCCAGCAGGTCGGGACAGGGGGCCGATGAGCAGTTCTTC. The rearrangement uses TRBV7-9 and TRBJ2-1; 12 bases fit TRBD1. The ends lost 6 bases at V and 8 bases at J; junction bases unmatched: 5. This CDR3 comprises 14 residues. Per germline, CDR1 SEHNR and CDR2 FQNEAQ (reference sequence).

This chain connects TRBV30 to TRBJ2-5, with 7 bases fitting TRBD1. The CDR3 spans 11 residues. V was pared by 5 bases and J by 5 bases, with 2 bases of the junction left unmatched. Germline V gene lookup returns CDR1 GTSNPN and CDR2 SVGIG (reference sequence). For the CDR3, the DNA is TGTGCCTGGGTACAGGGGGAGACCCAGTACTTC. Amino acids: CAWVQGETQYF.

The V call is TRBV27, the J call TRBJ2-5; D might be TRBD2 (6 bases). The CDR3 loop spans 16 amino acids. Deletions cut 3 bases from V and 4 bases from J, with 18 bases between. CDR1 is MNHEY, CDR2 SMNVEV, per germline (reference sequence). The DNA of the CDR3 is TGTGCCAGCAGTTTCCTTTCCGGAGGGCCGGGAGAGACCCAGTACTTC. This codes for CASSFLSGGPGETQYF.

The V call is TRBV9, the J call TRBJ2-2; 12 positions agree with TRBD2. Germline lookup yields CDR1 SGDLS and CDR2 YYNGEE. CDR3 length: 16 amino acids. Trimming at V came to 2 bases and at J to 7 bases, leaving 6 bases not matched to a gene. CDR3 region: CASSVTSGRIGGELFF. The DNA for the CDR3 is TGTGCCAGCAGCGTGACTAGCGGGAGAATTGGCGGGGAGCTGTTTTTT.

CDR3 DNA: TGTGCCACCAGCAGAGACATAGCGAGTAACTATGGCTACACCTTC. Translated, it gives CATSRDIASNYGYTF. J is TRBJ1-2 and V is TRBV15; D is ambiguous. Germline V lookup: CDR1 LNHNV, CDR2 YYDKDF (reference sequence). This CDR3 comprises 15 residues. V was trimmed by 0 bases and J by 1 base, leaving 9 bases between them.

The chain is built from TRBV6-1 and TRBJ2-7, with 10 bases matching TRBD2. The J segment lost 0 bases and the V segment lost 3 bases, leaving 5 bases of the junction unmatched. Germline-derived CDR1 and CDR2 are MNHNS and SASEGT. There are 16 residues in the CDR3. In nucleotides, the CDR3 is TGTGCCAGCAGTGATGGGGGACTAGCGTCCTCCTACGAGCAGTACTTC. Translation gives CASSDGGLASSYEQYF.

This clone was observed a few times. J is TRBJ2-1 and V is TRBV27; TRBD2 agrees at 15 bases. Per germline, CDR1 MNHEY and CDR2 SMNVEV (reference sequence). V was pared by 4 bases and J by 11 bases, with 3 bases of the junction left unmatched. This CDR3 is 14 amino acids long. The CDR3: CASSSGTSGRKQFF. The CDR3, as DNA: TGTGCCAGCAGTTCCGGGACTAGCGGGAGGAAGCAGTTCTTC.

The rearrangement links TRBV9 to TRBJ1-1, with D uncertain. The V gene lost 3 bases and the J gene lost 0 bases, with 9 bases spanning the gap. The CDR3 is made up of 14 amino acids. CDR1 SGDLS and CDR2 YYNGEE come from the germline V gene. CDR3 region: CASSAYQVNTEAFF. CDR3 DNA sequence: TGTGCCAGCAGCGCGTACCAGGTGAACACTGAAGCTTTCTTT.

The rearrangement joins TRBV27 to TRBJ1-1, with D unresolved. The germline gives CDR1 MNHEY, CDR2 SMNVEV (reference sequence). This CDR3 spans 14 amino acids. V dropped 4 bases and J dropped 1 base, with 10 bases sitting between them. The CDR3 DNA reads TGTGCCAGCAGTTCCCGACGGGAGAACACTGAAGCTTTCTTT. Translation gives CASSSRRENTEAFF.

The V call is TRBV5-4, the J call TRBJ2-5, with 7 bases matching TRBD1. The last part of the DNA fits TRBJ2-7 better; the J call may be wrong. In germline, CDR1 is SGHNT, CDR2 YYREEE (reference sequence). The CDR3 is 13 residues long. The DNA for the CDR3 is TGTGCCAGCAGCTCGGGACAGATATTCGAGCAGTACTTC. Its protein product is CASSSGQIFEQYF.

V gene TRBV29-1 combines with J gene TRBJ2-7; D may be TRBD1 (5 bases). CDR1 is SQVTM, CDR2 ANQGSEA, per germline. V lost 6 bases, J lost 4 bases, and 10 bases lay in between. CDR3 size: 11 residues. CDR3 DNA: TGCAGCGTCGTGACAGCATACGAGCAGTACTTC. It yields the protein CSVVTAYEQYF.

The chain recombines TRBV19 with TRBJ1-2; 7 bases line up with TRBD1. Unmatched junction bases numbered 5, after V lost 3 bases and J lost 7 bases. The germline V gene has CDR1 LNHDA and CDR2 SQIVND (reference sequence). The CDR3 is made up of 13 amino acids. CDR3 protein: CASSMTGSFGYTF. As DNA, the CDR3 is TGTGCCAGTAGTATGACAGGGTCTTTTGGCTACACCTTC.

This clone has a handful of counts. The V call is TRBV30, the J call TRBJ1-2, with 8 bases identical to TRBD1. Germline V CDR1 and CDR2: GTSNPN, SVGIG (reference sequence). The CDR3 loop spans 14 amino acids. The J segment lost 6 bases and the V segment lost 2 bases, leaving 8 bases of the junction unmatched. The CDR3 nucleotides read TGTGCCTGGAGTACCTCTAGGACAGGGCATGGCTACACCTTC. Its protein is CAWSTSRTGHGYTF.

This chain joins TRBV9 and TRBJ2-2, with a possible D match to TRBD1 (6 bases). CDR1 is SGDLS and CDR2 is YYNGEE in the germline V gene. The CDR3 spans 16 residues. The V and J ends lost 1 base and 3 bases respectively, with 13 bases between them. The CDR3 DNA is TGTGCCAGCAGCGTAAGTGGACAGTTATACACCGGGGAGCTGTTTTTT. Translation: CASSVSGQLYTGELFF.

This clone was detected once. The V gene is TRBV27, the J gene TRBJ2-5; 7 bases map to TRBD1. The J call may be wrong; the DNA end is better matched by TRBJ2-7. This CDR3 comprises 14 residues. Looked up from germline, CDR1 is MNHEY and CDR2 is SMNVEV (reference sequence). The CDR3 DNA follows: TGTGCCAGCAGTTTATGGCAGGGGGCCTACGAGCAGTACTTC. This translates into CASSLWQGAYEQYF.

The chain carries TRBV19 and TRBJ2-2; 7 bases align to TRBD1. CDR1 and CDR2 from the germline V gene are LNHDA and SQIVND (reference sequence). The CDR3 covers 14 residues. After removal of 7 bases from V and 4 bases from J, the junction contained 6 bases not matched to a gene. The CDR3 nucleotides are TGTGCCAGTAATTACAGGGGATTCACCGGGGAGCTGTTTTTT. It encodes CASNYRGFTGELFF.

This CDR3 is CATSRDFTTGEVYGYTF. CDR3 coding DNA: TGTGCCACCAGCAGAGATTTTACGACAGGGGAGGTTTATGGCTACACCTTC. The chain combines TRBV15 with TRBJ1-2; 8 bases line up with TRBD1. Trimming took 0 bases from V and 5 from J; bases not matched to a gene: 11. Looked up from germline, CDR1 is LNHNV and CDR2 is YYDKDF (reference sequence). The CDR3 has 17 residues.

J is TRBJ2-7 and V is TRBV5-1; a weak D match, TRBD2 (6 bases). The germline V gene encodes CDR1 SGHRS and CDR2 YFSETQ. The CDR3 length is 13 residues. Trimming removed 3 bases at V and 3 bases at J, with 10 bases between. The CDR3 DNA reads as TGCGCCAGCAGCTCGGGAGTCGGCTACGAGCAGTACTTC. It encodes CASSSGVGYEQYF.

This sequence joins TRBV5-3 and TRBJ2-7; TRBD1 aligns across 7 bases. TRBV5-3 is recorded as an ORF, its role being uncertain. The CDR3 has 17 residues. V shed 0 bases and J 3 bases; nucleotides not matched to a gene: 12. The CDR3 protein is CARSLASEQRGLYEQYF. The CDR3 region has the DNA TGTGCCAGAAGCTTGGCCTCGGAGCAAAGGGGGCTCTACGAGCAGTACTTC.

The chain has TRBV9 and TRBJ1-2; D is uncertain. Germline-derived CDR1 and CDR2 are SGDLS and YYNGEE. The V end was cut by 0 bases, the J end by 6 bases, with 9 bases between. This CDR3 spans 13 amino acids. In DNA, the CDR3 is TGTGCCAGCAGCGTAGAAGGAGGTAATGGCTACACCTTC. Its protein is CASSVEGGNGYTF.